The 6 T cell receptor beta chains reported below all come from one sample, sequenced in a study of cytomegalovirus exposure and HLA in healthy donors. The PCR contained 60 Vbeta and 13 Jbeta primers. Sequenced by immunoSEQ multiplex PCR; TCRdb stores in-frame clones only, minus some. The sample yields about 130,000 clones, roughly 60% seen once. The sequencing sample was made of PBMCs. All receptors come from a woman between 40 and 55 years old in good health and CMV-seronegative.

The gene calls are TRBV4-2 and TRBJ2-3; 12 bases match TRBD2. Trimming cost V 2 bases and J 1 base; bases outside gene matches: 7. From germline, CDR1 is LGHNA and CDR2 YNFKEQ. CDR3 length equals 18 residues. The CDR3 protein is CASSQFPRTSGGTDTQYF. The CDR3 nucleotides are TGTGCCAGCAGCCAATTTCCCCGGACTAGCGGGGGCACAGATACGCAGTATTTT.

This chain joins TRBV19 and TRBJ2-6; no definite D call. V was trimmed by 6 bases and J by 9 bases, leaving 24 bases between them. Germline V lookup: CDR1 LNHDA, CDR2 SQIVND (reference sequence). The CDR3 length is 17 residues. CDR3 in amino acids: CASSHTPPSSDNNVLTF. The CDR3 DNA follows: TGTGCCAGTAGCCATACCCCTCCATCATCCGACAACAACGTCCTGACTTTC.

This clone was observed a single time. The chain is built from TRBV7-2 and TRBJ1-5; TRBD1 might be the D (5 bases). The germline CDR1 and CDR2 sequences are SGHTA and FQGNSA. This CDR3 comprises 15 residues. V gave up 5 bases and J gave up 4 bases, with 15 bases separating them. CDR3 in DNA: TGTGCCAGCAGCCCCCGGCAGGGAGGAAATCAGCCCCAGCATTTT. Translation gives CASSPRQGGNQPQHF.

The chain uses TRBV5-1 and TRBJ2-3; the match to TRBD2 covers 9 bases. This CDR3 has 15 amino acids. Germline CDR1 is SGHRS and CDR2 is YFSETQ. V dropped 3 bases and J dropped 4; count of bases not matched to a gene: 6. CDR3 sequence: CASSWSSGEADTQYF. CDR3 bases: TGCGCCAGCAGCTGGTCTAGCGGGGAAGCAGATACGCAGTATTTT.

The V gene is TRBV2, the J gene TRBJ1-2, with 7 bases identical to TRBD1. The CDR3 sequence is 14 residues long. Germline V CDR1 and CDR2: SNHLY, FYNNEI. After removal of 4 bases from V and 3 bases from J, the junction contained 5 bases not matched to a gene. This CDR3 reads CASSGTGGHYGYTF. The CDR3 DNA reads TGTGCCAGCAGTGGGACAGGAGGTCACTATGGCTACACCTTC.

The chain is built from TRBV7-2 and TRBJ2-3, with 9 bases fitting TRBD1. CDR3 length: 14 residues. Looked up from germline, CDR1 is SGHTA and CDR2 is FQGNSA. With V trimmed by 6 bases and J by 4 bases, 5 bases remained unmatched. The CDR3 loop reads CASRSTGGADTQYF. The CDR3 nucleotides are TGTGCCAGCAGGTCTACAGGGGGCGCAGATACGCAGTATTTT.